The clone carrying this T cell receptor (beta chain) has at least ten counts. Its antigen is not known. V lost 5 bases, J lost 2 bases, and 11 bases lay in between. CDR1 is DFQATT, CDR2 SNEGSKA, per germline (reference sequence). The CDR3 spans 13 residues. A multiplex PCR containing 32 V primers and 13 J primers was used to amplify TCR beta CDR3. Using its own MiXCR run on the multiplex PCR reads, TCRdb lists one record per CDR3 protein. The sample holds 7,000 to 9,000 distinct CDR3 sequences, roughly 21% seen once. These data come from a study of immune heterogeneity within non-small cell lung tumors. Notes on the study in general: Within a patient, dominant CDR3 beta clonotypes were shared across sites, though different locations had unique frequent clones.

The starting template was genomic DNA from bulk tumor, roughly 610 ng per sample. Biopsies, several per primary tumor and spaced far apart, were collected during surgery. Curative operations were performed on patients who had untreated, newly diagnosed non-small cell lung cancer. A total of about 15 patients with newly diagnosed non-small cell lung cancer, all of whom were undergoing surgery with curative intent, made up the donors. The receptor's source is a man between 60 and 75 years old with non-small cell lung cancer. The chain joins TRBV20-1 to TRBJ2-3; D is possibly TRBD2 (6 bases). The sequencing sample was made of lung tumor tissue. CDR3 DNA: TGCAGTGCTTCCTGGACTACCACAGATACGCAGTATTTT. As protein: CSASWTTTDTQYF.